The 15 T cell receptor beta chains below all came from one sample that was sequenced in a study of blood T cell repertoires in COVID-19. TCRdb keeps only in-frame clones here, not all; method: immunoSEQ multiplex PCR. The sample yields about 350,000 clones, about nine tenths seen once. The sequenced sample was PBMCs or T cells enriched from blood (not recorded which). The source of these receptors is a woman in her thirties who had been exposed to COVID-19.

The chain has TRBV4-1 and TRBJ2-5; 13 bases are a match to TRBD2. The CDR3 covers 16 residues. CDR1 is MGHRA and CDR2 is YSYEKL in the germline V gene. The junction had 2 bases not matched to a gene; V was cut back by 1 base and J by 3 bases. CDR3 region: CASSQGGLAGKETQYF. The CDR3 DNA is TGCGCCAGCAGCCAAGGGGGACTAGCGGGAAAAGAGACCCAGTACTTC.

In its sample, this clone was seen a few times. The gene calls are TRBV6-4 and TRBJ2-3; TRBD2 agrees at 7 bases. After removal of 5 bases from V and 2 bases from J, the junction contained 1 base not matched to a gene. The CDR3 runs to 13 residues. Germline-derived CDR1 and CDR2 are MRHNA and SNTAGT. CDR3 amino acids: CASSLADTDTQYF. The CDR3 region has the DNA TGTGCCAGCAGTCTAGCGGACACAGATACGCAGTATTTT.

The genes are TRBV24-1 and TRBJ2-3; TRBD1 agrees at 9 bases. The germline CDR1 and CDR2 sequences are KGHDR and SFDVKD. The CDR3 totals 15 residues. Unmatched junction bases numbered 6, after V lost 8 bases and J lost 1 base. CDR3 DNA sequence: TGTGCCACCACCGGCGGGGACAGGGGCACAGATACGCAGTATTTT. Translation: CATTGGDRGTDTQYF.

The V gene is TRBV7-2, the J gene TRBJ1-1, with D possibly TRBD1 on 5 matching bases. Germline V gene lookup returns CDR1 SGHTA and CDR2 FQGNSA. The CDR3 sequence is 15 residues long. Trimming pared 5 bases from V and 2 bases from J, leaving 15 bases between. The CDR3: CASSPRGGLNTEAFF. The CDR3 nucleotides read TGTGCCAGCAGCCCCCGGGGGGGTCTCAACACTGAAGCTTTCTTT. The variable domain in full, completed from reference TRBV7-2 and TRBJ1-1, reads GAGVSQSPSNKVTEKGKDVELRCDPISGHTALYWYRQSLGQGLEFLIYFQGNSAPDKSGLPSDRFSAERTGGSVSTLTIQRTQQEDSAVYLCASSPRGGLNTEAFFGQGTRLTVV.

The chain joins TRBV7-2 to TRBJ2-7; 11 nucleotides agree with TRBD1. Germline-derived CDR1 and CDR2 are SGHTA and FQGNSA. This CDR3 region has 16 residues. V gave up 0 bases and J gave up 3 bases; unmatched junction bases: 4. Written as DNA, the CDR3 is TGTGCCAGCAGCTTAGCCGGCGGGACAGGGGGCTACGAGCAGTACTTC. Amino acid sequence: CASSLAGGTGGYEQYF.

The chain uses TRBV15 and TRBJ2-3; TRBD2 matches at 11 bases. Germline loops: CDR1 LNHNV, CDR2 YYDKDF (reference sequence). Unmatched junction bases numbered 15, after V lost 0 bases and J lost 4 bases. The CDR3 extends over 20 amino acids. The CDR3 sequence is CATSRDKASGGKLAADTQYF. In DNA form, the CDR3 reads TGTGCCACCAGCAGAGATAAGGCTAGCGGGGGGAAGTTGGCGGCAGATACGCAGTATTTT.

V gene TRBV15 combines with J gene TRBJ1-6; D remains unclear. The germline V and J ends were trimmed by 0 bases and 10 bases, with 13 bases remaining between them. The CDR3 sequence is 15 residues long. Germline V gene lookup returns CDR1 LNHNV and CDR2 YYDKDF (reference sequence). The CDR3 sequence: CATSRELYRGSPLHF. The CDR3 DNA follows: TGTGCCACCAGCAGAGAGCTGTATCGGGGATCACCCCTCCACTTT.

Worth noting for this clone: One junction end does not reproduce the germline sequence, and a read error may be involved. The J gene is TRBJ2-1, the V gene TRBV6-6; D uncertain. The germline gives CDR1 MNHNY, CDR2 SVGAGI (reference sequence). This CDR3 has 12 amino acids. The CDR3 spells CASSYSLSVSVF. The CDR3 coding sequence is TGTGCCAGCAGTTACTCTCTCTCGGTCTCGGTCTTC.

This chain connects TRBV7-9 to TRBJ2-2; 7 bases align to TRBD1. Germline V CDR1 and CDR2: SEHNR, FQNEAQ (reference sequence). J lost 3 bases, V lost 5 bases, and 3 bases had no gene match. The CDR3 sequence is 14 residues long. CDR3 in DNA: TGTGCCAGCAGCGAGGGACAGCACACCGGGGAGCTGTTTTTT. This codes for CASSEGQHTGELFF.

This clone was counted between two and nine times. The CDR3 DNA reads TGTGCCACCCGTATAGGACAGATTAACACTGAAGCTTTCTTT. It codes for CATRIGQINTEAFF. This chain connects TRBV6-5 to TRBJ1-1; D possibly corresponds to TRBD1 (6 bases). Trimming shortened V by 10 bases and J by 2 bases, and 17 bases separated the two germline ends. The germline CDR1 and CDR2 sequences are MNHEY and SVGAGI. The CDR3 consists of 14 residues.

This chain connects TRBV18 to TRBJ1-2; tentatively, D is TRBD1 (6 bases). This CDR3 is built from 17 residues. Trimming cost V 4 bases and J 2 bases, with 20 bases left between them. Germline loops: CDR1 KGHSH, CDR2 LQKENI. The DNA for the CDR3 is TGTGCCAGCTCACGCGTGTCCTTCCGACAGGCCAACTATGGCTACACCTTC. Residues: CASSRVSFRQANYGYTF.

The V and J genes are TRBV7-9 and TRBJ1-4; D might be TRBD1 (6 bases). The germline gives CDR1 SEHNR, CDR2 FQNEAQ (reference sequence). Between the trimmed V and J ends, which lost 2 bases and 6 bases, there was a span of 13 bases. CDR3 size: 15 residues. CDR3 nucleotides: TGTGCCAGCAGCTTATGGGGTAGACAGGATGAAAAACTGTTTTTT. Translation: CASSLWGRQDEKLFF.

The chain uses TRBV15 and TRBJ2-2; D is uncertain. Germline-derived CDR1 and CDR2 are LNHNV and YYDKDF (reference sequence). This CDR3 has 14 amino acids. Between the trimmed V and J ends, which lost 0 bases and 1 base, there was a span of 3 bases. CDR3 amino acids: CATSRDRNTGELFF. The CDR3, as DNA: TGTGCCACCAGCAGAGATAGGAACACCGGGGAGCTGTTTTTT. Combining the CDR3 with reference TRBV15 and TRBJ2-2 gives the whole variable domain DAMVIQNPRYQVTQFGKPVTLSCSQTLNHNVMYWYQQKSSQAPKLLFHYYDKDFNNEADTPDNFQSRRPNTSFCFLDIRSPGLGDTAMYLCATSRDRNTGELFFGEGSRLTVL.

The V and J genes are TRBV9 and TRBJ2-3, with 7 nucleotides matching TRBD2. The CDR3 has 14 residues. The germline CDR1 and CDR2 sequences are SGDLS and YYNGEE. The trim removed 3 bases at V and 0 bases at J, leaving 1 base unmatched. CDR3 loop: CASSGSGSTDTQYF. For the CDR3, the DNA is TGTGCCAGCAGCGGTAGCGGGAGCACAGATACGCAGTATTTT.

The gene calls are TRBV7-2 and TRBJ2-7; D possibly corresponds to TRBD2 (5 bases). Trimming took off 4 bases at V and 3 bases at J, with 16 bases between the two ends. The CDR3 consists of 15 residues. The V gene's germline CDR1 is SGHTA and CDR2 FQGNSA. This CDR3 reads CASSYFSADNYEQYF. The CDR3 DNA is TGTGCCAGCAGCTATTTTAGCGCGGATAACTACGAGCAGTACTTC.